Shown below are 8 T cell receptor beta chains from a single sample sequenced in a study of cytomegalovirus exposure and HLA in healthy donors. The table came from immunoSEQ multiplex PCR; TCRdb's copy has only in-frame clones and leaves some out. The repertoire consists of 150,000 or so clones, with around nine tenths occurring once and the leading ten covering roughly 2.7%. Sequenced: PBMCs. These receptors were collected from a man younger than 30 in good health and CMV-seropositive.

The chain uses TRBV6-5 and TRBJ1-5, with no clear D. The germline V gene has CDR1 MNHEY and CDR2 SVGAGI. CDR3 length equals 14 residues. The V and J ends lost 6 bases and 4 bases respectively, with 13 bases between them. CDR3 loop: CASRERVGNQPQHF. The DNA for the CDR3 is TGTGCCAGCAGGGAGAGGGTGGGGAATCAGCCCCAGCATTTT.

V gene TRBV28 combines with J gene TRBJ1-5, with D maybe TRBD1 (5 bases). Germline-derived CDR1 and CDR2 are MDHEN and SYDVKM. CDR3 size: 14 residues. Trimming left V 0 bases short and J 2 bases short, with 5 bases between. The CDR3 protein is CASSLWTGNQPQHF. The CDR3, as DNA: TGTGCCAGCAGTTTATGGACAGGCAATCAGCCCCAGCATTTT. Full variable domain (remainder filled in from reference TRBV28 and TRBJ1-5): DVKVTQSSRYLVKRTGEKVFLECVQDMDHENMFWYRQDPGLGLRLIYFSYDVKMKEKGDIPEGYSVSREKKERFSLILESASTNQTSMYLCASSLWTGNQPQHFGDGTRLSIL.

This clone was observed a handful of times. The chain recombines TRBV4-2 with TRBJ2-1; tentative D call: TRBD2 (6 bases). This CDR3 has 16 residues. Trimming cost V 0 bases and J 10 bases, with 19 bases left between them. Germline V gene data show CDR1 as LGHNA and CDR2 as YNFKEQ. In DNA, the CDR3 is TGTGCCAGCAGCCAAGATCGGGGGACTCCCTCAGCGGAGCAGTTCTTC. Its protein product is CASSQDRGTPSAEQFF.

The rearrangement joins TRBV6-6 to TRBJ2-1; D is unclear. The CDR3 is made up of 13 amino acids. V was shortened by 0 bases and J by 12 bases, with 12 bases between the two germline ends. CDR1 MNHNY and CDR2 SVGAGI come from the germline V gene (reference sequence). Here the CDR3 reads CASSYSEPLWQFF. DNA of the CDR3: TGTGCCAGCAGTTACTCGGAGCCTCTATGGCAGTTCTTC.

This chain links TRBV11-2 with TRBJ2-1, with D possibly being TRBD2 (5 bases). Per the germline V gene, CDR1 is SGHAT and CDR2 is FQNNGV. Trimming shortened V by 1 base and J by 12 bases, and 7 bases separated the two germline ends. This CDR3 has 11 residues. The CDR3 here is CASSLGSGQFF. The CDR3 nucleotides read TGTGCCAGCAGCTTAGGGAGCGGGCAGTTCTTC. The full variable domain, rest sourced from reference TRBV11-2 and TRBJ2-1, is EAGVAQSPRYKIIEKRQSVAFWCNPISGHATLYWYQQILGQGPKLLIQFQNNGVVDDSQLPKDRFSAERLKGVDSTLKIQPAKLEDSAVYLCASSLGSGQFFGPGTRLTVL.

The chain couples TRBV11-2 to TRBJ2-3, with TRBD2 identical over 12 bases. The CDR3 runs to 16 residues. V dropped 5 bases and J dropped 6; count of bases not matched to a gene: 9. CDR1 and CDR2 from the germline V gene are SGHAT and FQNNGV. In DNA form, the CDR3 reads TGTGCCAGCAGCCCGTCTAGCGGGGGGGCGGGGGATACGCAGTATTTT. It is translated as CASSPSSGGAGDTQYF.

As concerns this clone: In the same sample, other DNA sequences code for this CDR3. The chain recombines TRBV28 with TRBJ1-5; 7 nucleotides match TRBD1. Trimming at V came to 3 bases and at J to 2 bases, leaving 1 base not matched to a gene. CDR3 size: 14 residues. CDR1 and CDR2 from the germline V gene are MDHEN and SYDVKM. The CDR3 loop reads CASSLGTGNQPQHF. Here the CDR3 DNA reads TGTGCCAGCAGTTTGGGGACAGGCAATCAGCCCCAGCATTTT.

This clone has just one count. This chain joins TRBV28 and TRBJ1-2; 9 bases map to TRBD1. CDR3 length: 15 amino acids. Trimming at V came to 5 bases and at J to 4 bases, leaving 8 bases not matched to a gene. Germline V gene lookup returns CDR1 MDHEN and CDR2 SYDVKM. For the CDR3, the DNA is TGTGCCAGCAGTCCACAGGGGGCGATCGTCTATGGCTACACCTTC. It encodes CASSPQGAIVYGYTF.